This T cell receptor beta chain appears in the sequencing data of a study of beta chain features in type 1 diabetes. Regarding the study as a whole: Shorter TCRB CDR3s, moderately but significantly so, were found in Type 1 diabetes patients in all four CD4+ subsets.

Staining for CD45RO/CCR7/CD25/CD127/CD95/CD27 allowed sorting of CD4+ naive, central memory, regulatory and stem cell-like memory cells. The CDR3 length is 11 residues. Germline V CDR1 and CDR2: LNHDA, SQIVND (reference sequence). Trimming took off 6 bases at V and 6 bases at J, with 5 bases between the two ends. The study reverse transcribed the entire isolated RNA, so it sequenced expressed TCRB transcripts. Only in-frame clones appear in the TCRdb table, and some are missing; sequencing was by immunoSEQ multiplex PCR. The repertoire consists of 250,000 to 350,000 clones, with about 13% occurring once and the leading ten covering 0.017%. Note on this clone: The antigen remains undetermined.

Material: naive CD4+ T cells from blood. The TCR sequence derives from a man aged 30 to 39 with type 1 diabetes. The chain couples TRBV19 to TRBJ2-2, with D hard to call. In DNA, the CDR3 is TGTGCCAGTAGAAGCCCCGGGGAGCTGTTTTTT. It encodes CASRSPGELFF.